Below, 23 T cell receptor beta chains from the same sample are listed, as sequenced in a study of shared clonotypes between healthy human individuals. Assay used: immunoSEQ multiplex PCR; TCRdb lists only in-frame clones, some missing. The sample shows around 2.1 million clones, around 95% of them seen only once. The sequencing input was naive CD4+ T cells sorted from blood. Subset meaning: CD45RA+ positively selected. The source is a man aged 18 to 29 in good health.

The rearrangement uses TRBV18 and TRBJ2-2, with 8 bases matching TRBD1. The junction had 8 bases not matched to a gene; V was cut back by 1 base and J by 7 bases. Germline V gives CDR1 KGHSH, CDR2 LQKENI. This CDR3 contains 16 residues. CDR3 amino acids: CASSPLPQGAVGELFF. The CDR3 DNA is TGTGCCAGCTCACCACTGCCGCAGGGGGCTGTCGGGGAGCTGTTTTTT. Filled out from reference TRBV18 and TRBJ2-2, the complete variable domain reads NAGVMQNPRHLVRRRGQEARLRCSPMKGHSHVYWYRQLPEEGLKFMVYLQKENIIDESGMPKERFSAEFPKEGPSILRIQQVVRGDSAAYFCASSPLPQGAVGELFFGEGSRLTVL.

J is TRBJ2-7 and V is TRBV30; a possible D gene is TRBD1 (6 bases). This CDR3 has 13 amino acids. Germline V gene lookup returns CDR1 GTSNPN and CDR2 SVGIG (reference sequence). V was trimmed by 4 bases and J by 3 bases, leaving 13 bases between them. This CDR3 is CAWKMDSYYEQYF. CDR3 bases: TGTGCCTGGAAAATGGACAGTTACTACGAGCAGTACTTC.

The rearrangement joins TRBV4-1 to TRBJ2-7, with 10 bases aligning to TRBD2. Looked up from germline, CDR1 is MGHRA and CDR2 is YSYEKL. The CDR3 consists of 14 residues. The V segment lost 1 base and the J segment 5 bases; nucleotides outside the gene matches: 2. The CDR3 DNA reads as TGCGCCAGCAGCCAAGGGCTAGCGGGAGACGAGCAGTACTTC. Its translation: CASSQGLAGDEQYF.

V usage is TRBV7-8 and J usage is TRBJ2-7; D might be TRBD1 (7 bases). Germline lookup yields CDR1 SGHVS and CDR2 FQNEAQ. The CDR3 has 16 amino acids. Trimming left V 5 bases short and J 3 bases short, with 20 bases between. For the CDR3, the DNA is TGTGCCAGCAGCCCCAGGGGGGTAGCCGATAACTACGAGCAGTACTTC. This encodes CASSPRGVADNYEQYF. Filled out from reference TRBV7-8 and TRBJ2-7, the complete variable domain reads GAGVSQSPRYKVAKRGQDVALRCDPISGHVSLFWYQQALGQGPEFLTYFQNEAQLDKSGLPSDRFFAERPEGSVSTLKIQRTQQEDSAVYLCASSPRGVADNYEQYFGPGTRLTVT.

The chain employs TRBV6-1 and TRBJ2-7; TRBD1 aligns across 11 bases. Germline V gene lookup returns CDR1 MNHNS and CDR2 SASEGT. The CDR3 sequence is 14 residues long. V was clipped by 6 bases and J by 5 bases; unmatched bases: 6. The CDR3 is CASRPGQGVDEQYF. The CDR3 DNA sequence: TGTGCCAGCAGGCCGGGACAGGGGGTCGACGAGCAGTACTTC.

The rearrangement joins TRBV2 to TRBJ2-7, with D uncertain. Trimming took 4 bases from V and 3 from J, leaving 7 bases between them. Germline V gives CDR1 SNHLY, CDR2 FYNNEI. This CDR3 has 12 amino acids. CDR3 sequence: CASSGTFYEQYF. In nucleotides, the CDR3 is TGTGCCAGCAGTGGCACGTTCTACGAGCAGTACTTC.

The CDR3 protein is CASRGGGPGELFF. As DNA, the CDR3 is TGTGCCAGCAGAGGAGGTGGGCCCGGGGAGCTGTTTTTT. The genes are TRBV2 and TRBJ2-2; D is perhaps TRBD2 (5 bases). Germline CDR1 and CDR2: SNHLY and FYNNEI. The CDR3 runs 13 residues. The germline V and J ends were trimmed by 6 bases and 6 bases, with 11 bases remaining between them.

In DNA, the CDR3 is TGTGCCAGAAGCTTGGTGTCACAGGGGGCTTCTAATGAAAAACTGTTTTTT. It translates to CARSLVSQGASNEKLFF. The rearrangement joins TRBV5-3 to TRBJ1-4; 9 bases line up with TRBD1. TRBV5-3 is an ORF; its function is uncertain. This CDR3 region has 17 residues. The J segment lost 3 bases and the V segment lost 0 bases, leaving 6 bases of the junction unmatched.

The CDR3 is CAWSTGDSRTSGRTNTGELFF. CDR3 DNA: TGTGCCTGGAGTACTGGAGACAGCCGGACTAGCGGGAGAACGAACACCGGGGAGCTGTTTTTT. The gene calls are TRBV30 and TRBJ2-2; 13 bases fit TRBD2. The germline gives CDR1 GTSNPN, CDR2 SVGIG (reference sequence). Trimming took 2 bases from V and 0 from J; bases not matched to a gene: 15. The CDR3 extends over 21 amino acids.

The chain joins TRBV11-1 to TRBJ2-1, with D possibly TRBD2 on 7 matching bases. Per the germline V gene, CDR1 is SGHAT and CDR2 is FQDESV (reference sequence). This CDR3 has 15 amino acids. The V and J ends lost 10 bases and 2 bases respectively, with 18 bases between them. This CDR3 is CATSLGGVTYNEQFF. The CDR3 nucleotides read TGTGCCACCTCCCTAGGGGGGGTTACCTACAATGAGCAGTTCTTC. Full variable domain (remainder filled in from reference TRBV11-1 and TRBJ2-1): EAEVAQSPRYKITEKSQAVAFWCDPISGHATLYWYRQILGQGPELLVQFQDESVVDDSQLPKDRFSAERLKGVDSTLKIQPAELGDSAMYLCATSLGGVTYNEQFFGPGTRLTVL.

The gene calls are TRBV10-3 and TRBJ2-7, with TRBD1 matching over 10 bases. Germline V gives CDR1 ENHRY, CDR2 SYGVKD. This CDR3 region has 15 residues. Trimming at V came to 10 bases and at J to 6 bases, leaving 15 bases not matched to a gene. CDR3 sequence: CASDRGLSTISEQYF. The CDR3 DNA sequence: TGTGCCAGCGACAGGGGGCTGTCGACCATTAGCGAGCAGTACTTC.

The V and J genes are TRBV19 and TRBJ2-7; tentatively, D is TRBD1 (6 bases). CDR1 and CDR2 (germline): LNHDA, SQIVND (reference sequence). With 6 bases removed from V and 3 bases from J, the gap between germline ends came to 21 bases. The CDR3 totals 16 residues. The DNA of the CDR3 is TGTGCCAGTAGCCGGGACACGGGGCTAGTGGGCTACGAGCAGTACTTC. Amino acids: CASSRDTGLVGYEQYF.

This sequence joins TRBV7-8 and TRBJ2-7, with 10 nucleotides matching TRBD1. Per the germline V gene, CDR1 is SGHVS and CDR2 is FQNEAQ. V lost 5 bases and J lost 8; bases outside the gene matches: 6. This CDR3 is 13 amino acids long. CDR3 protein: CASSPGDRGKQYF. The CDR3 DNA reads TGTGCCAGCAGCCCCGGGGACAGGGGAAAGCAGTACTTC.

The chain employs TRBV9 and TRBJ1-5; 12 nucleotides align to TRBD1. Trimming took 4 bases from V and 6 from J; bases not matched to a gene: 11. The CDR3 loop spans 17 amino acids. Germline V gene data show CDR1 as SGDLS and CDR2 as YYNGEE. CDR3 residues: CASSPLPGDRGLQPQHF. The CDR3 nucleotides read TGTGCCAGCAGCCCCCTCCCTGGGGACAGGGGGCTTCAGCCCCAGCATTTT.

This rearrangement joins TRBV7-9 to TRBJ2-7; 8 bases agree with TRBD1. Germline CDR1 is SEHNR and CDR2 is FQNEAQ (reference sequence). J lost 4 bases, V lost 5 bases, and 4 bases had no gene match. The length of the CDR3 is 13 residues. In nucleotides, the CDR3 is TGTGCCAGCAGCCGGGGACAGGAGTACGAGCAGTACTTC. Residues: CASSRGQEYEQYF.

With respect to this clone: The same CDR3 arises from other DNA sequences in this sample as well. This chain joins TRBV10-2 and TRBJ2-2; TRBD1 agrees at 9 bases. CDR1 WSHSY and CDR2 SAAADI come from the germline V gene. Trimming removed 6 bases from V and 2 bases from J; junction bases left unmatched: 1. The CDR3 sequence is 14 residues long. The CDR3 bases are TGCGCCAGCAGGGGACAGGGCAACACCGGGGAGCTGTTTTTT. Translating it yields CASRGQGNTGELFF.

The CDR3 DNA is TGTGCTAGTGGCCCTGGCCGGCAGCGGGCCACAGATACGCAGTATTTT. It yields the protein CASGPGRQRATDTQYF. This chain joins TRBV12-5 and TRBJ2-3; a weak D match, TRBD2 (6 bases). The CDR3 is made up of 16 amino acids. V was pared by 6 bases and J by 2 bases, with 18 bases between. Germline values: CDR1 LGHNT, CDR2 FRNRAP.

This clone was seen a single time. The chain has TRBV5-1 and TRBJ2-1, with TRBD1 matching 9 bases. The CDR3 loop spans 21 amino acids. J was trimmed by 0 bases and V by 1 base; bases with no gene match: 17. Germline values: CDR1 SGHRS, CDR2 YFSETQ. The chain's CDR3 is CASSLQTGTGTWGASYNEQFF. CDR3 DNA sequence: TGCGCCAGCAGCTTGCAGACCGGGACAGGGACGTGGGGGGCCTCCTACAATGAGCAGTTCTTC.

This sequence joins TRBV7-3 and TRBJ2-3, with TRBD1 as a possible D gene (5 bases). Germline-derived CDR1 and CDR2 are SGHTA and FQGTGA. The germline V and J ends were trimmed by 5 bases and 2 bases, with 14 bases remaining between them. This CDR3 contains 15 residues. For the CDR3, the DNA is TGTGCCAGCAGCCAAACAGGCCTCGACACAGATACGCAGTATTTT. This encodes CASSQTGLDTDTQYF.

CDR3 region: CASSLLEGQGIYGYTF. The CDR3, as DNA: TGCGCCAGCAGCCTCCTTGAAGGGCAGGGGATCTATGGCTACACCTTC. J is TRBJ1-2 and V is TRBV4-1; tentative D call: TRBD1 (6 bases). The ends were cut back, 4 bases at V and 4 bases at J, with 19 bases in the middle. Germline CDR1 is MGHRA and CDR2 is YSYEKL. CDR3 length: 16 amino acids.

Comment on this clone: Other DNA sequences in this specimen translate into the identical CDR3. V is TRBV5-1 and J is TRBJ1-5, with no clear D. Germline V gives CDR1 SGHRS, CDR2 YFSETQ. This CDR3 spans 15 amino acids. V gave up 0 bases and J gave up 0 bases, with 7 bases separating them. The CDR3 sequence is CASSLDGSSNQPQHF. Here the CDR3 DNA reads TGCGCCAGCAGCTTGGATGGCAGTAGCAATCAGCCCCAGCATTTT.

J is TRBJ2-5 and V is TRBV7-9, with D possibly being TRBD1 (6 bases). The V end was cut by 5 bases, the J end by 1 base, with 14 bases between. Germline V gene lookup returns CDR1 SEHNR and CDR2 FQNEAQ (reference sequence). The CDR3 runs to 15 residues. This chain's CDR3 is CASSEQGRGQETQYF. Here the CDR3 DNA reads TGTGCCAGCAGCGAACAGGGAAGGGGCCAAGAGACCCAGTACTTC.

This chain joins TRBV30 and TRBJ1-4; D gene uncertain. Trimming took 4 bases from V and 7 from J, leaving 16 bases between them. The CDR3 has 14 residues. CDR1 is GTSNPN and CDR2 is SVGIG in the germline V gene (reference sequence). The CDR3 loop reads CAWTKGGLGEKLFF. In DNA form, the CDR3 reads TGTGCCTGGACCAAGGGAGGGTTAGGTGAAAAACTGTTTTTT.